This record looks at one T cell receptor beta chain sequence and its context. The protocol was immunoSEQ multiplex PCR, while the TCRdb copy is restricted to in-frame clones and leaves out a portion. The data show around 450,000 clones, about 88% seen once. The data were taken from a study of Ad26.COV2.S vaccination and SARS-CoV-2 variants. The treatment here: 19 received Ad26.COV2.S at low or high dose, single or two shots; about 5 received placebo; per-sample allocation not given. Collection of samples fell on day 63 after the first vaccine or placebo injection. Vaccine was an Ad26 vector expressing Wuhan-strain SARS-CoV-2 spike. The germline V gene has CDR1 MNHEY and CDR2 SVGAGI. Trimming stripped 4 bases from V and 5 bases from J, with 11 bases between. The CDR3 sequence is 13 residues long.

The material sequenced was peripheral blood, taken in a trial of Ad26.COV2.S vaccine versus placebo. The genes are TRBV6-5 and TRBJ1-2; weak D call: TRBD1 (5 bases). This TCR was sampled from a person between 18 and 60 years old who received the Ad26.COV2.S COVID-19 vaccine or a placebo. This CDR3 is CASSSPGLYGYTF. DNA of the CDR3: TGTGCCAGCAGTTCTCCGGGACTATATGGCTACACCTTC.